The 21 T cell receptor beta chains presented below share a single source sample, sequenced in a study of cytomegalovirus exposure and HLA in healthy donors. Vbeta (60) and Jbeta (13) primers were used in the PCR. Profiled with immunoSEQ multiplex PCR; TCRdb holds only in-frame clones, not every one. The table lists 150,000 to 200,000 clones, roughly 73% of them singletons. What was sequenced was PBMCs. These receptors were obtained from a woman aged 30 to 39 in good health and CMV-seronegative.

The rearrangement joins TRBV5-4 to TRBJ2-2; no definite D call. The germline V and J ends were trimmed by 6 bases and 3 bases, with 6 bases remaining between them. In germline, CDR1 is SGHNT, CDR2 YYREEE (reference sequence). The CDR3 extends over 12 amino acids. The CDR3 region is CASTIDTGELFF. The CDR3 DNA is TGTGCCAGCACTATTGACACCGGGGAGCTGTTTTTT.

This clone was detected only once. For the CDR3, the DNA is TGTGCCAGCAGCTTAGACATCGTGCGTCGGGAGTCCTACAATGAGCAGTTCTTC. It yields the protein CASSLDIVRRESYNEQFF. The chain is built from TRBV7-6 and TRBJ2-1; D perhaps matches TRBD2 (6 bases). Trimming removed 1 base at V and 1 base at J, with 17 bases between. The CDR3 runs to 18 residues. Germline V gives CDR1 SGHVS, CDR2 FNYEAQ. The full variable domain, its missing parts supplied by reference TRBV7-6 and TRBJ2-1, is GAGVSQSPRYKVTKRGQDVALRCDPISGHVSLYWYRQALGQGPEFLTYFNYEAQQDKSGLPNDRFSAERPEGSISTLTIQRTEQRDSAMYRCASSLDIVRRESYNEQFFGPGTRLTVL.

The chain is built from TRBV4-2 and TRBJ2-7, with D maybe TRBD2 (5 bases). Trimming cost V 2 bases and J 4 bases, with 12 bases left between them. The CDR3 extends over 14 amino acids. CDR1 is LGHNA, CDR2 YNFKEQ, per germline. The CDR3 region is CASSQPDSEYEQYF. As DNA, the CDR3 is TGTGCCAGCAGCCAACCGGACTCGGAATACGAGCAGTACTTC.

The rearrangement uses TRBV5-5 and TRBJ1-1; 8 bases map to TRBD1. The CDR3 length is 15 residues. The V segment lost 4 bases and the J segment 7 bases; nucleotides outside the gene matches: 12. Germline V lookup: CDR1 SGHKS, CDR2 YYEKEE (reference sequence). The CDR3 coding sequence is TGTGCCAGCAGCGCCACTACAGGGGGTCGGAGTGAAGCTTTCTTT. This sequence encodes CASSATTGGRSEAFF.

In its sample, this clone was seen a few times. The V call is TRBV7-2, the J call TRBJ1-2; D is ambiguous. CDR1 and CDR2 from the germline V gene are SGHTA and FQGNSA. Trimming removed 1 base at V and 2 bases at J, with 5 bases between. This CDR3 is 13 amino acids long. The chain's CDR3 is CASSLGRNYGYTF. In nucleotides, the CDR3 is TGTGCCAGCAGCTTAGGCCGGAACTATGGCTACACCTTC.

CDR3 in DNA: TGCGCCAGCAGCTTAGAGGGAGGCTCCTACGAGCAGTACTTC. This gives the protein CASSLEGGSYEQYF. V usage is TRBV5-1 and J usage is TRBJ2-7, with a possible D match to TRBD2 (6 bases). Looked up from germline, CDR1 is SGHRS and CDR2 is YFSETQ. This CDR3 spans 14 amino acids. V lost 2 bases to trimming and J lost 0 bases, with 9 bases between them.

The genes are TRBV6-6 and TRBJ1-5; 9 bases match TRBD1. CDR3 length: 15 amino acids. Looked up from germline, CDR1 is MNHNY and CDR2 is SVGAGI (reference sequence). Unmatched junction bases numbered 2, after V lost 0 bases and J lost 5 bases. CDR3 loop: CASSYSGDRDQPQHF. The CDR3 DNA follows: TGTGCCAGCAGTTACTCGGGGGACAGGGATCAGCCCCAGCATTTT.

The chain employs TRBV5-1 and TRBJ1-6; D gene uncertain. The germline V gene encodes CDR1 SGHRS and CDR2 YFSETQ. CDR3 length equals 15 residues. The V and J ends lost 4 bases and 2 bases respectively, with 10 bases between them. The CDR3 sequence is CASSRDIPYNSPLHF. DNA of the CDR3: TGCGCCAGCAGCCGCGACATTCCCTATAATTCACCCCTCCACTTT. The whole variable domain, remainder taken from reference TRBV5-1 and TRBJ1-6, is KAGVTQTPRYLIKTRGQQVTLSCSPISGHRSVSWYQQTPGQGLQFLFEYFSETQRNKGNFPGRFSGRQFSNSRSEMNVSTLELGDSALYLCASSRDIPYNSPLHFGNGTRLTVT.

This clone was observed once. Germline is not matched at one junction end, which may reflect a read error. Other nucleotide sequences in the sample specify the same CDR3. Here the CDR3 DNA reads TGTGCCTGGAGTCCACAGGGCAACCAGCCCCAGCATTTT. The encoded protein is CAWSPQGNQPQHF. V is TRBV30 and J is TRBJ1-5; D might be TRBD1 (6 bases). The CDR3 covers 13 residues. Germline V gene data show CDR1 as GTSNPN and CDR2 as SVGIG (reference sequence).

The rearrangement links TRBV5-1 to TRBJ1-1; perhaps TRBD1 as D (6 bases). V was trimmed by 0 bases and J by 5 bases, leaving 14 bases between them. The CDR3 has 15 amino acids. Per the germline V gene, CDR1 is SGHRS and CDR2 is YFSETQ. The CDR3, as DNA: TGCGCCAGCAGCTTGGATGGGGGCGTAGGAACTGAAGCTTTCTTT. Protein product: CASSLDGGVGTEAFF.

The CDR3: CASSLSRVAYNEQFF. CDR3 nucleotides: TGTGCCAGCAGCTTAAGCCGGGTAGCTTACAATGAGCAGTTCTTC. The J gene is TRBJ2-1, the V gene TRBV7-3; D not certain. Germline-derived CDR1 and CDR2 are SGHTA and FQGTGA. The CDR3 contains 15 residues. V was pared by 1 base and J by 4 bases, with 11 bases between.

The rearrangement joins TRBV6-1 to TRBJ1-1; tentative D call: TRBD1 (6 bases). Germline V gives CDR1 MNHNS, CDR2 SASEGT. The CDR3 sequence is 15 residues long. V shed 6 bases and J shed 0 bases, with 14 bases lying between them. The CDR3 here is CASRLGQTMNTEAFF. Here the CDR3 DNA reads TGTGCCAGCAGGCTCGGACAGACCATGAACACTGAAGCTTTCTTT.

J is TRBJ1-2 and V is TRBV11-2; the match to TRBD1 covers 9 bases. Germline V gene data show CDR1 as SGHAT and CDR2 as FQNNGV. The CDR3 runs 17 residues. Unmatched junction bases numbered 10, after V lost 2 bases and J lost 3 bases. The CDR3, as DNA: TGTGCCAGCAGCTTACTCAGGCGGGGGGACAGGGACTATGGCTACACCTTC. Translated, it gives CASSLLRRGDRDYGYTF. Drawing the rest from reference TRBV11-2 and TRBJ1-2, the complete variable domain is EAGVAQSPRYKIIEKRQSVAFWCNPISGHATLYWYQQILGQGPKLLIQFQNNGVVDDSQLPKDRFSAERLKGVDSTLKIQPAKLEDSAVYLCASSLLRRGDRDYGYTFGSGTRLTVV.

V gene TRBV27 combines with J gene TRBJ2-1; 8 bases map to TRBD2. From germline, CDR1 is MNHEY and CDR2 SMNVEV (reference sequence). The CDR3 contains 17 residues. V shed 3 bases, J shed 5 bases, and the junction held 12 bases outside the gene matches. The CDR3 here is CASSFRARGVRNNEQFF. The DNA of the CDR3 is TGTGCCAGCAGTTTTCGAGCGCGGGGGGTTCGAAACAATGAGCAGTTCTTC.

The table lists this clone with a count of one. V usage is TRBV4-3 and J usage is TRBJ1-3; D possibly corresponds to TRBD1 (6 bases). V was clipped by 1 base and J by 1 base, with 17 bases between them. The germline CDR1 and CDR2 sequences are LGHNA and YSLEER. The CDR3 totals 18 residues. The CDR3 sequence is CASSQGGGAGGSGNTIYF. For the CDR3, the DNA is TGCGCCAGCAGCCAAGGGGGGGGCGCGGGGGGATCTGGAAACACCATATATTTT.

The J gene is TRBJ2-5, the V gene TRBV7-2; D remains ambiguous. Trimming removed 1 base from V and 2 bases from J, with 11 bases in between. Per the germline V gene, CDR1 is SGHTA and CDR2 is FQGNSA. There are 15 residues in the CDR3. The CDR3 reads CASSLGVVRQETQYF. CDR3 sequence (DNA): TGTGCCAGCAGCTTAGGGGTAGTGCGGCAAGAGACCCAGTACTTC.

The chain employs TRBV5-1 and TRBJ2-7; D might be TRBD2 (6 bases). The CDR3 extends over 15 amino acids. The V gene lost 1 base and the J gene lost 4 bases, with 15 bases spanning the gap. The germline V gene has CDR1 SGHRS and CDR2 YFSETQ. CDR3 DNA sequence: TGCGCCAGCAGCTTGTATGGGGGGACGGGGTACGAGCAGTACTTC. Protein: CASSLYGGTGYEQYF.

This chain uses TRBV7-8 with TRBJ1-5, with D unclear. CDR1 and CDR2 (germline): SGHVS, FQNEAQ. Trimming took off 0 bases at V and 1 base at J, with 13 bases between the two ends. There are 17 residues in the CDR3. CDR3 DNA sequence: TGTGCCAGCAGCTTAGCATCTTCGGGTACGAGCAATCAGCCCCAGCATTTT. Protein product: CASSLASSGTSNQPQHF.

The gene calls are TRBV19 and TRBJ2-2, with TRBD2 matching 14 bases. V shed 7 bases and J 5 bases; nucleotides not matched to a gene: 15. Germline V lookup: CDR1 LNHDA, CDR2 SQIVND (reference sequence). The CDR3 extends over 19 amino acids. The CDR3 nucleotides read TGTGCCAGTAAACATCCAGGACTAGCGGGAGGAAGTCGGACCGGGGAGCTGTTTTTT. Its protein product is CASKHPGLAGGSRTGELFF.

The gene calls are TRBV11-3 and TRBJ2-7; 8 bases are shared with TRBD1. The CDR3 is 16 amino acids. Unmatched junction bases numbered 8, after V lost 0 bases and J lost 4 bases. Germline V gene data show CDR1 as SGHNT and CDR2 as YENEEA. CDR3 region: CASSLDSDRGFYEQYF. CDR3 nucleotide sequence: TGTGCCAGCAGCTTAGATAGTGACAGGGGTTTTTACGAGCAGTACTTC.

The chain joins TRBV7-9 to TRBJ2-3; 13 nucleotides line up with TRBD2. The CDR3 totals 15 residues. The V gene end was trimmed by 7 bases and the J gene end by 6 bases; junction bases not matched to a gene: 7. Germline CDR1 SEHNR, CDR2 FQNEAQ (reference sequence). The CDR3 loop is CASIPGLAGWDTQYF. CDR3 DNA: TGTGCCAGCATCCCGGGACTAGCGGGGTGGGATACGCAGTATTTT. Full variable domain (rest looked up from reference TRBV7-9 and TRBJ2-3): DTGVSQNPRHKITKRGQNVTFRCDPISEHNRLYWYRQTLGQGPEFLTYFQNEAQLEKSRLLSDRFSAERPKGSFSTLEIQRTEQGDSAMYLCASIPGLAGWDTQYFGPGTRLTVL.